These 9 T cell receptor beta chains came from one sample sequenced in a study of T-cell reconstitution after alpha-beta-depleted transplantation in children. TCRbeta library construction was performed incorporating unique molecular identifiers. TCRdb reprocessed the PCR reads with MiXCR, giving one entry per CDR3 protein. The table includes approximately 400,000 distinct CDR3 sequences, 15% to 20% detected once. The sequencing used PBMCs, mostly from graft donor cells, collected 360 days after TCRalphabeta/CD19-depleted stem cell transplant. All receptors derive from a boy under two years old who had a stem cell transplant for Wiskott-Aldrich syndrome, so the T cells may come from the graft donor.

V gene TRBV12-1 combines with J gene TRBJ2-4; the D segment call TRBD1 is taken from the table without a DNA check. TRBV12-1 is a pseudogene segment. This CDR3 comprises 20 residues. DNA of the CDR3: TGTGCCAGCAGCCCTGGACAGGGCACTTTTGGTGCCATTCCCAAAAACATTCAGTACTTC. This encodes CASSPGQGTFGAIPKNIQYF.

DNA of the CDR3: TGCGCCAGCAGCCTTGGACTAGCGGGGCAGTACTTC. This encodes CASSLGLAGQYF. This chain links TRBV10-2 with TRBJ2-7; 11 bases align to TRBD2. V shed 6 bases and J 9 bases; nucleotides not matched to a gene: 4. CDR1 and CDR2 (germline): WSHSY, SAAADI. The CDR3 is 12 amino acids.

The chain employs TRBV9 and TRBJ1-1; 10 bases fit TRBD1. CDR1 and CDR2 (germline): SGDLS, YYNGEE. J gave up 4 bases and V 3 bases, and 6 bases lay outside the gene matches. The CDR3 totals 15 residues. CDR3 sequence (DNA): TGTGCCAGCAGCGGGACAGGGGGAGCATTCACTGAAGCTTTCTTT. Encoded protein: CASSGTGGAFTEAFF.

This clonotype was recorded a few times. The chain employs TRBV10-3 and TRBJ2-1; 10 positions agree with TRBD2. Trimming removed 2 bases from V and 6 bases from J; junction bases left unmatched: 7. Germline CDR1 ENHRY, CDR2 SYGVKD. CDR3 length: 16 amino acids. The CDR3 nucleotides read TGTGCCATCAGTGAGACTAGCGGGATAGCGACCAATGAGCAGTTCTTC. Amino acids: CAISETSGIATNEQFF.

This sequence joins TRBV29-1 and TRBJ2-7; 10 bases map to TRBD1. This CDR3 region has 13 residues. Per the germline V gene, CDR1 is SQVTM and CDR2 is ANQGSEA. V was clipped by 6 bases and J by 0 bases; unmatched bases: 2. For the CDR3, the DNA is TGCAGCGTAAGGACAGGGGGCTCCTACGAGCAGTACTTC. Its protein product is CSVRTGGSYEQYF.

This clonotype was seen only a few times. CDR3 DNA sequence: TGTGCCAGCAGCTTAATGGCAGGGGGAGAGACCCAGTACTTC. This sequence encodes CASSLMAGGETQYF. The chain links TRBV11-2 to TRBJ2-5; 7 nucleotides match TRBD1. This CDR3 is built from 14 residues. The germline V gene has CDR1 SGHAT and CDR2 FQNNGV. The junction had 4 bases not matched to a gene; V was cut back by 2 bases and J by 4 bases.

As DNA, the CDR3 is TGTGCCAGCAGCCGCGGTCGGACAGGGGGCGAGGGGAAAGAGACCCAGTACTTC. It yields the protein CASSRGRTGGEGKETQYF. The genes are TRBV3-1 and TRBJ2-5; 11 nucleotides align to TRBD1. With V trimmed by 4 bases and J by 3 bases, 13 bases remained unmatched. Per germline, CDR1 LGHDT and CDR2 YNNKEL (reference sequence). This CDR3 spans 18 amino acids.

This clonotype showed up just a few times. This chain connects TRBV5-1 to TRBJ2-7, with a tentative D call TRBD1 (5 bases). The CDR3 sequence is 14 residues long. V shed 3 bases and J shed 1 base, with 11 bases lying between them. Germline-derived CDR1 and CDR2 are SGHRS and YFSETQ. The DNA for the CDR3 is TGCGCCAGCAGCTCAGGGTTTAGGTCCTACGAGCAGTACTTC. Protein sequence: CASSSGFRSYEQYF.

The V call is TRBV7-2, the J call TRBJ2-1; 7 bases are a match to TRBD2. The junction had 3 bases not matched to a gene; V was cut back by 0 bases and J by 4 bases. This CDR3 contains 15 residues. Germline V lookup: CDR1 SGHTA, CDR2 FQGNSA. The CDR3 DNA reads as TGTGCCAGCAGCTTAGCCCCTAGCGGTTACAATGAGCAGTTCTTC. Protein product: CASSLAPSGYNEQFF.